This T cell receptor beta chain is from a study of blood T cells in healthy people across ages. This clonotype was observed a handful of times. V was clipped by 5 bases and J by 11 bases, with 19 bases between them. Germline CDR1 SEHNR, CDR2 FQNEAQ (reference sequence). This CDR3 is 14 amino acids long. Using a J-beta primer mix together with a sample-barcoded 5' primer, a second PCR was run for roughly 7 to 11 cycles. TCRdb passed the 5' RACE reads through MiXCR, listing each CDR3 protein once. The sample has roughly 1 million distinct CDR3 sequences, approximately 25% seen once. Another study also made use of these data, one on T cells of mothers and their children. That paper adds: Samples came from a few healthy Caucasian mothers and their six children. Per mother, over 8.5 million TCR beta CDR3 reads were obtained; per child, approximately 3.2 million.

The TCR originated in a girl aged 2-9 years in good health. Sequencing was done on a sample of blood. The chain has TRBV7-9 and TRBJ2-4; tentative D call: TRBD1 (6 bases). The CDR3 is CASSGQQQGGVQYF. CDR3 DNA sequence: TGTGCCAGCAGCGGCCAGCAACAGGGTGGTGTTCAGTACTTC.